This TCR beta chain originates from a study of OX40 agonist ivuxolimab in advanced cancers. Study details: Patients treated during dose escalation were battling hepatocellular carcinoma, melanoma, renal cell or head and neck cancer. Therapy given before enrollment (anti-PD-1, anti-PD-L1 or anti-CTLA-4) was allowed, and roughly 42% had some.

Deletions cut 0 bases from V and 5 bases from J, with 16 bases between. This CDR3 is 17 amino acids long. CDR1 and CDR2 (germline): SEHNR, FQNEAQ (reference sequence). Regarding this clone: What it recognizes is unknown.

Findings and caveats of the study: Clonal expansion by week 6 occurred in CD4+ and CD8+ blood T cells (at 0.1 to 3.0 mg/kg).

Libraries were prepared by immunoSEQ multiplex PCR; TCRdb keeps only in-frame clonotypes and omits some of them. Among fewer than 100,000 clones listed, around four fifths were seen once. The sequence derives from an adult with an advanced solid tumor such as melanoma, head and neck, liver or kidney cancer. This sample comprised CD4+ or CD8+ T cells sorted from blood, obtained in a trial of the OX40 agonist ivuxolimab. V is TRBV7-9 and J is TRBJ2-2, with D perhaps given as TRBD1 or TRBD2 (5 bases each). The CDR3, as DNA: TGTGCCAGCAGCTTAGCGGCCGGGACCCTGATGACCGGGGAGCTGTTTTTT. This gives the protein CASSLAAGTLMTGELFF.